Sequencing of this TCR beta chain was carried out in a study of T cell changes during pregnancy in multiple sclerosis. CDR3 length: 14 amino acids. V gave up 0 bases and J gave up 6 bases, with 9 bases separating them. Germline V gene data show CDR1 as SNHLY and CDR2 as FYNNEI. Clones were sequenced by immunoSEQ multiplex PCR, and TCRdb holds only the in-frame ones, with some missing. The sample lists about 39,000 clones, 88% occurring once. The J gene is TRBJ2-1, the V gene TRBV2; TRBD2 is a possible D gene (7 bases). The clonotype was recovered from a female donor with multiple sclerosis, enrolled in a pregnancy study. This material consisted of CD8+ T cells from peripheral blood mononuclear cells, taken in the first trimester of pregnancy. The CDR3 reads CASSEAGGLNEQFF. In DNA, the CDR3 is TGTGCCAGCAGTGAAGCGGGGGGGCTCAATGAGCAGTTCTTC.